This is a list of T cell receptor beta chains from one sample in a study of blood T cell repertoires in COVID-19. Generated by immunoSEQ multiplex PCR, the TCRdb table keeps only in-frame clones and is missing some. The sample shows about 190,000 clones, about nine tenths of them seen only once. The specimen was peripheral blood. All receptors come from a man between 65 and 85 years old with active or convalescent COVID-19. Both conserved end residues are part of each CDR3. The D gene is left open where the match is weak. Clone size is given for some rows only: seen once, a few or many times, or a class if the clone is expanded.

d_call,clone_size,j_call,v_call,cdr3_nt,cdr3_aa
TRBD2,-,TRBJ2-5,TRBV7-2,TGTGCCAGCAGCCCGGGACTAGCGGGGGAGGCGGGGAAAGGGACCCAGTACTTC,CASSPGLAGEAGKGTQYF
-,-,TRBJ2-7,TRBV2,TGTGCCAGCAGGGCCACAGGAAGCTCCTACGAGCAGTACTTC,CASRATGSSYEQYF
TRBD1,-,TRBJ1-4,TRBV5-5,TGTGCCAGCAGCTCAGAGGGGGCGATGGGAAAACTGTTTTTT,CASSSEGAMGKLFF
-,-,TRBJ2-3,TRBV6-5,TGTGCCAGCAGTCCCCGGGGGAGCACAGATACGCAGTATTTT,CASSPRGSTDTQYF
-,-,TRBJ2-2,TRBV4-3,TGCGCCAGCAGCCAAGCTCCTAGCCCCAACACCGGGGAGCTGTTTTTT,CASSQAPSPNTGELFF
-,-,TRBJ2-1,TRBV27,TGTGCCAGCAGGGGGGGGCAGGGAGGGTACAATGAGCAGTTCTTC,CASRGGQGGYNEQFF
TRBD2,-,TRBJ2-7,TRBV3-1/TRBV3-2,TGTGCCAGCAGCCAAGTAGCTAGCGGACCTTACGAGCAGTACTTC,CASSQVASGPYEQYF
TRBD2,-,TRBJ2-3,TRBV6-2/TRBV6-3,TGTGCCAGCAGTTACTCCCCAGGGGGACTAGCGGGGGGGTCCCGCACAGATACGCAGTATTTT,CASSYSPGGLAGGSRTDTQYF
TRBD2,-,TRBJ2-3,TRBV7-2,TGTGCCAGCAGCTTAGCCGGGACTAGTCTATTTGATACGCAGTATTTT,CASSLAGTSLFDTQYF
-,-,TRBJ1-4,TRBV25-1,TGTGCCAGCAGTGAAGGCGGAAGGAATAATGAAAAACTGTTTTTT,CASSEGGRNNEKLFF
-,-,TRBJ1-2,TRBV5-1,TGCGCCAGCAGCGATATTGCGGGATCCGGCTACACCTTC,CASSDIAGSGYTF
TRBD2,-,TRBJ2-3,TRBV5-7,TGTGCCAGCAGCCCGACTAGCGGGGGGGTATTATCTAGCACAGATACGCAGTATTTT,CASSPTSGGVLSSTDTQYF
TRBD1,-,TRBJ2-7,TRBV18,TGTGCCAGCTCATCAGGGACAGGGCAACCCTACGAGCAGTACTTC,CASSSGTGQPYEQYF
-,-,TRBJ1-2,TRBV2,TGTGCCAGCAGTGAAGTGTTAGTGCAGGAGGGTGGCTACACCTTC,CASSEVLVQEGGYTF
TRBD1,-,TRBJ1-4,TRBV30,TGTGCCTGGAGATCCCAGGGGGTCGGTGAAAAACTGTTTTTT,CAWRSQGVGEKLFF
-,few,TRBJ2-1,TRBV9,TGTGCCAGCAGCGTAGAAGGGCGGGGGCACAATGAGCAGTTCTTC,CASSVEGRGHNEQFF
-,-,TRBJ1-2,TRBV28,TGTGCCAGCAGTTGGACAGCCGGTGGTAGTCTAAACTATGGCTACACCTTC,CASSWTAGGSLNYGYTF
-,-,TRBJ2-2,TRBV18,TGTGCCAGCTCACCACCGCAGGCCACCGGGGAGCTGTTTTTT,CASSPPQATGELFF
-,-,TRBJ1-4,TRBV27,TGTGCCAGCAGTCTAACCTCGGGGGACAATGAAAAACTGTTTTTT,CASSLTSGDNEKLFF
TRBD1,-,TRBJ2-5,TRBV18,TGTGCCAGCTCATCCAGGACAGGGGGATTGGAGACCCAGTACTTC,CASSSRTGGLETQYF
TRBD2,-,TRBJ2-3,TRBV4-2,TGTGCCAGCAGCCCCGGGGGGGGGCAATACACAGATACGCAGTATTTT,CASSPGGGQYTDTQYF
TRBD2,-,TRBJ2-7,TRBV10-3,TGTGCCATCAGGACGAAGCTAGCGGGGGTGACAGACTCCTACGAGCAGTACTTC,CAIRTKLAGVTDSYEQYF
TRBD1,-,TRBJ2-1,TRBV5-4,TGTGCCAGCAGCTATTGGGACAGGCGCTACAATGAGCAGTTCTTC,CASSYWDRRYNEQFF
TRBD2,-,TRBJ2-7,TRBV7-2,TGTGCCAGCAGCACCGGACTAGCTGCAAACGAGCAGTACTTC,CASSTGLAANEQYF
-,-,TRBJ2-3,TRBV28,TGTGCCAGCAGTGGCAGTGATACGCAGTATTTT,CASSGSDTQYF
TRBD2,-,TRBJ2-7,TRBV5-5,TGTGCCAGCAGCTTGGCGCCTAGCGGATCCTACGAGCAGTACTTC,CASSLAPSGSYEQYF